Shown below are 22 T cell receptor beta chains from a single sample sequenced in a study of T cell changes during pregnancy in multiple sclerosis. TCRdb keeps only in-frame clones here, not all; method: immunoSEQ multiplex PCR. Among around 96,000 clones listed, almost 95% were seen once. The material was peripheral blood, obtained in the third trimester of pregnancy. Receptors originate from a female donor with multiple sclerosis, enrolled in a pregnancy study.

The V call is TRBV9, the J call TRBJ2-1, with a tentative D call TRBD1 (6 bases). The V end was cut by 0 bases, the J end by 6 bases, with 13 bases between. The CDR3 extends over 15 amino acids. CDR1 and CDR2 (germline): SGDLS, YYNGEE. CDR3 sequence (DNA): TGTGCCAGCAGCGTAGCTGGGGGACAAGTCAATGAGCAGTTCTTC. As protein: CASSVAGGQVNEQFF. The variable domain in full, with the rest retrieved from reference TRBV9 and TRBJ2-1, is DSGVTQTPKHLITATGQRVTLRCSPRSGDLSVYWYQQSLDQGLQFLIQYYNGEERAKGNILERFSAQQFPDLHSELNLSSLELGDSALYFCASSVAGGQVNEQFFGPGTRLTVL.

The rearrangement uses TRBV2 and TRBJ2-3, with D possibly being TRBD2 (5 bases). The CDR3 is 17 residues long. V was cut by 6 bases and J by 3 bases, with 22 bases left in between. Germline V gene lookup returns CDR1 SNHLY and CDR2 FYNNEI. This chain's CDR3 is CASSRGYSLGGTDTQYF. The CDR3 DNA is TGTGCCAGCAGCCGCGGATACTCTCTCGGAGGTACAGATACGCAGTATTTT.

V usage is TRBV19 and J usage is TRBJ2-3; TRBD2 might be the D (6 bases). Trimming pared 5 bases from V and 4 bases from J, leaving 16 bases between. The CDR3 loop spans 15 amino acids. CDR1 and CDR2 (germline): LNHDA, SQIVND (reference sequence). This CDR3 is CASSGWESGADTQYF. For the CDR3, the DNA is TGTGCCAGTAGTGGGTGGGAGTCGGGGGCAGATACGCAGTATTTT. The complete variable domain, with remaining parts taken from reference TRBV19 and TRBJ2-3, reads DGGITQSPKYLFRKEGQNVTLSCEQNLNHDAMYWYRQDPGQGLRLIYYSQIVNDFQKGDIAEGYSVSREKKESFPLTVTSAQKNPTAFYLCASSGWESGADTQYFGPGTRLTVL.

The chain's CDR3 is CASSLKQGAWGEKLFF. The CDR3 bases are TGTGCCAGCAGCTTAAAACAGGGGGCATGGGGTGAAAAACTGTTTTTT. The chain is built from TRBV7-9 and TRBJ1-4, with TRBD1 matching 9 bases. Germline loops: CDR1 SEHNR, CDR2 FQNEAQ (reference sequence). V lost 2 bases, J lost 7 bases, and 8 bases stayed unmatched. The CDR3 contains 16 residues.

The rearrangement uses TRBV5-4 and TRBJ1-4; 7 bases are shared with TRBD1. The CDR3 loop spans 16 amino acids. V was pared by 0 bases and J by 10 bases, with 12 bases of the junction left unmatched. The germline V gene encodes CDR1 SGHNT and CDR2 YYREEE (reference sequence). CDR3 protein: CASSLERVTGPRKLFF. The CDR3 coding sequence is TGTGCCAGCAGCTTGGAGAGGGTGACAGGGCCTAGAAAACTGTTTTTT.

The V and J genes are TRBV27 and TRBJ2-1; 14 nucleotides agree with TRBD2. CDR1 is MNHEY and CDR2 is SMNVEV in the germline V gene (reference sequence). Trimming removed 6 bases from V and 7 bases from J; junction bases left unmatched: 5. The CDR3 sequence is 15 residues long. CDR3 coding DNA: TGTGCCAGCAGCACCGGGACTAGCGGGAGAAATGAGCAGTTCTTC. It yields the protein CASSTGTSGRNEQFF.

The chain recombines TRBV5-6 with TRBJ2-5; TRBD2 matches 13 bases. With 4 bases clipped from V and 5 bases from J, the junction kept 17 bases outside the gene matches. This CDR3 comprises 19 residues. Germline CDR1 and CDR2: SGHDT and YYEEEE. The CDR3 DNA reads as TGTGCCAGCAGCGATCCCACCGGGACTAGCGGGATTAATGTGGAGACCCAGTACTTC. This encodes CASSDPTGTSGINVETQYF.

This sequence joins TRBV19 and TRBJ1-1; 7 nucleotides agree with TRBD1. The CDR3 sequence is 15 residues long. Germline V CDR1 and CDR2: LNHDA, SQIVND (reference sequence). With V trimmed by 3 bases and J by 8 bases, 12 bases remained unmatched. CDR3 nucleotides: TGTGCCAGTAGTATTCGGTTCGGGACAGCTCAAGAAGCTTTCTTT. The encoded protein is CASSIRFGTAQEAFF.

The chain joins TRBV6-1 to TRBJ2-7, with D maybe TRBD2 (6 bases). V was cut by 7 bases and J by 2 bases, with 15 bases left in between. The CDR3 loop spans 14 amino acids. Per germline, CDR1 MNHNS and CDR2 SASEGT. The CDR3: CASTQGLPTYEQYF. The DNA of the CDR3 is TGTGCCAGCACCCAGGGACTCCCTACCTACGAGCAGTACTTC.

This clone was counted once. V is TRBV27 and J is TRBJ2-5; 11 bases match TRBD1. CDR1 MNHEY and CDR2 SMNVEV come from the germline V gene (reference sequence). V gave up 5 bases and J gave up 5 bases; unmatched junction bases: 4. The CDR3 is 14 amino acids. The CDR3 is CASSGQGAWETQYF. In DNA form, the CDR3 reads TGTGCCAGCAGTGGACAGGGGGCTTGGGAGACCCAGTACTTC.

V is TRBV9 and J is TRBJ1-2; 10 positions agree with TRBD1. CDR3 length equals 16 residues. The ends lost 2 bases at V and 4 bases at J; junction bases unmatched: 8. The V gene's germline CDR1 is SGDLS and CDR2 YYNGEE. In DNA, the CDR3 is TGTGCCAGCAGCGTTACCCCGGGACAGGGGAGCTATGGCTACACCTTC. Encoded protein: CASSVTPGQGSYGYTF.

The chain links TRBV27 to TRBJ2-1; weak D call: TRBD2 (5 bases). V was clipped by 7 bases and J by 1 base, with 11 bases between them. The germline gives CDR1 MNHEY, CDR2 SMNVEV (reference sequence). The CDR3 runs to 14 residues. The CDR3 bases are TGTGCCAGCAAGCGGAGTGGTTCCTACAATGAGCAGTTCTTC. Residues: CASKRSGSYNEQFF.

The chain employs TRBV7-2 and TRBJ1-1; 7 bases line up with TRBD1. Germline V gene sequence: CDR1 SGHTA, CDR2 FQGNSA. This CDR3 contains 14 residues. V was clipped by 3 bases and J by 1 base; unmatched bases: 2. As DNA, the CDR3 is TGTGCCAGCAGCTTGAGACAGGGGAACACTGAAGCTTTCTTT. It is translated as CASSLRQGNTEAFF.

The chain recombines TRBV6-4 with TRBJ2-5, with D uncertain. This CDR3 is built from 12 residues. V lost 1 base and J lost 4, with 4 bases in between. Germline V gene lookup returns CDR1 MRHNA and CDR2 SNTAGT. The CDR3 reads CASSDFGETQYF. The CDR3 DNA reads TGTGCCAGCAGTGACTTCGGAGAGACCCAGTACTTC.

The rearrangement links TRBV18 to TRBJ2-4; the match to TRBD2 covers 7 bases. Germline V gives CDR1 KGHSH, CDR2 LQKENI. V dropped 6 bases and J dropped 3; count of bases not matched to a gene: 2. The CDR3 has 13 amino acids. The CDR3 spells CASSPSGKNIQYF. The CDR3 DNA is TGTGCCAGCTCCCCTAGCGGCAAAAACATTCAGTACTTC.

The chain uses TRBV18 and TRBJ2-3, with TRBD2 identical over 9 bases. The CDR3 spans 16 residues. Germline loops: CDR1 KGHSH, CDR2 LQKENI. After removal of 4 bases from V and 1 base from J, the junction contained 6 bases not matched to a gene. In DNA, the CDR3 is TGTGCCAGCTCACTTTTAGCGGGAGACGGCACAGATACGCAGTATTTT. Translating gives CASSLLAGDGTDTQYF.

This chain joins TRBV7-3 and TRBJ2-1; D perhaps matches TRBD2 (5 bases). This CDR3 region has 15 residues. Germline V lookup: CDR1 SGHTA, CDR2 FQGTGA. Trimming shortened V by 1 base and J by 0 bases, and 7 bases separated the two germline ends. Written as DNA, the CDR3 is TGTGCCAGCAGCTTAAGCGGGCTCTCCTACAATGAGCAGTTCTTC. It translates to CASSLSGLSYNEQFF.

This rearrangement joins TRBV15 to TRBJ1-1; D gene unclear. Trimming shortened V by 3 bases and J by 7 bases, and 6 bases separated the two germline ends. The CDR3 is made up of 11 amino acids. Per the germline V gene, CDR1 is LNHNV and CDR2 is YYDKDF (reference sequence). This CDR3 reads CATSSLNEAFF. In nucleotides, the CDR3 is TGTGCCACCAGCAGTCTAAATGAAGCTTTCTTT.

A note on this clone: The same CDR3 also results from other DNA sequences found in this sample. The chain is built from TRBV19 and TRBJ2-1; TRBD2 matches 11 bases. There are 14 residues in the CDR3. The junction had 5 bases not matched to a gene; V was cut back by 9 bases and J by 4 bases. Per the germline V gene, CDR1 is LNHDA and CDR2 is SQIVND (reference sequence). CDR3 region: CASTLAGGYNEQFF. The CDR3 nucleotides are TGTGCCAGCACCCTAGCGGGAGGTTACAATGAGCAGTTCTTC.

The J gene is TRBJ2-7, the V gene TRBV6-1; 9 positions match TRBD1. CDR1 and CDR2 from the germline V gene are MNHNS and SASEGT. Losses at the gene ends were 7 bases for V and 2 bases for J; bases not matched to a gene: 6. This CDR3 comprises 14 residues. This chain's CDR3 is CASTQRDRAYEQYF. The CDR3 nucleotides read TGTGCCAGCACCCAGCGGGACAGGGCCTACGAGCAGTACTTC.

This chain uses TRBV13 with TRBJ2-2, with D possibly being TRBD2 (6 bases). From germline, CDR1 is PRHDT and CDR2 FYEKMQ (reference sequence). This CDR3 has 14 residues. V gave up 5 bases and J gave up 7 bases, with 14 bases separating them. The CDR3 loop is CASSTGLPGGELFF. The CDR3 DNA is TGTGCCAGCAGCACGGGACTGCCGGGCGGGGAGCTGTTTTTT.

The CDR3 is CASSNRDTLPREQYF. DNA of the CDR3: TGTGCCAGCAGCAACCGGGACACCCTCCCGCGCGAGCAGTACTTC. The chain has TRBV11-2 and TRBJ2-7; possible D gene TRBD1, 6 bases. The CDR3 is made up of 15 amino acids. V was cut by 5 bases and J by 6 bases, with 20 bases left in between. Germline CDR1 reads SGHAT; CDR2 reads FQNNGV.